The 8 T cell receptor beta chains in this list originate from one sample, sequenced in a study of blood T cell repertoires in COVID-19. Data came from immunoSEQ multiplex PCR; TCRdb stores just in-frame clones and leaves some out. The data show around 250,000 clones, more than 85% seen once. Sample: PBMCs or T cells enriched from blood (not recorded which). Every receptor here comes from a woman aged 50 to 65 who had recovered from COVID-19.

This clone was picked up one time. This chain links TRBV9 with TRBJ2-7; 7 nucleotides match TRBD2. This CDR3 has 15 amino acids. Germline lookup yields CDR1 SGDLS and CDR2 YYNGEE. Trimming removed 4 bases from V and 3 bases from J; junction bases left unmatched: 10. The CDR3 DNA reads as TGTGCCAGCAGCACCAGCGGGACGTTGGACTACGAGCAGTACTTC. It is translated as CASSTSGTLDYEQYF.

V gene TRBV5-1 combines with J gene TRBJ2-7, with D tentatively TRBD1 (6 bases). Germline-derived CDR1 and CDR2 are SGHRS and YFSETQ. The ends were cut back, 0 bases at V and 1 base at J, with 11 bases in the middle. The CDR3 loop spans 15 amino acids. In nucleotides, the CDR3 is TGCGCCAGCAGCTTGGGAGGGGGACCGTCCTACGAGCAGTACTTC. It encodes CASSLGGGPSYEQYF.

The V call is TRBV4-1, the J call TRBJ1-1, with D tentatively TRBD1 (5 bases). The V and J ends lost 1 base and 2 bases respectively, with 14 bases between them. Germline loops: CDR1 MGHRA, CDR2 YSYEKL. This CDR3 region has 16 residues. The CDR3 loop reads CASSQGYRGENTEAFF. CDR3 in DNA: TGCGCCAGCAGCCAAGGGTACCGGGGGGAAAACACTGAAGCTTTCTTT.

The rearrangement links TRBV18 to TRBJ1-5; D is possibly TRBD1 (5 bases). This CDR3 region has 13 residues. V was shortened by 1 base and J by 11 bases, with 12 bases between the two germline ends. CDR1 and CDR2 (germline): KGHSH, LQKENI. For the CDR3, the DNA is TGTGCCAGCTCACCACAGGGGCCGGTAACCCAGCATTTT. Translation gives CASSPQGPVTQHF.

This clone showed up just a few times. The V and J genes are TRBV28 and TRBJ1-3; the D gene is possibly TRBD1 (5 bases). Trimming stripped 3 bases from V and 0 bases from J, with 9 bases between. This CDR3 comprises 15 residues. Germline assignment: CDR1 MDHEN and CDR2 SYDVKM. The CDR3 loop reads CASSLHGHSGNTIYF. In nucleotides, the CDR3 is TGTGCCAGCAGTTTGCACGGACACTCTGGAAACACCATATATTTT.

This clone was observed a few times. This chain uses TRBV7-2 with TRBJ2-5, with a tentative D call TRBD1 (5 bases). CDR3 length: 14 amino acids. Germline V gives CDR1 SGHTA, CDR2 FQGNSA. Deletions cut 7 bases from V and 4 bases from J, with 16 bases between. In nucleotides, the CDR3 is TGTGCCAGCACCAGGCGGCAGGGTGGAGAGACCCAGTACTTC. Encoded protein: CASTRRQGGETQYF.

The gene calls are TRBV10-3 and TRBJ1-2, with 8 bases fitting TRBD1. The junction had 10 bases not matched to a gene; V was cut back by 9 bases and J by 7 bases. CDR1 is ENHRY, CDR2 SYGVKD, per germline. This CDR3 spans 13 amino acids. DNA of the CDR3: TGTGCCATAAGCTTTGGACAGGGACCTGGCTACACCTTC. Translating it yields CAISFGQGPGYTF.

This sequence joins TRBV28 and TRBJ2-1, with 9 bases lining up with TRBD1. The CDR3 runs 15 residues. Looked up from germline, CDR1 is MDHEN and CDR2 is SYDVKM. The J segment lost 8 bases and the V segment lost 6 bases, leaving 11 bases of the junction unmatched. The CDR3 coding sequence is TGTGCCAGCAGGGACCGGGACAGGGCCTCCTATGAGCAGTTCTTC. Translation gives CASRDRDRASYEQFF.